This T cell receptor beta chain was recovered during a study of blood T cell repertoires in COVID-19. Per the original methods: For nucleated cells, counts were estimated from reference gene primer amplification. Repertoires were generated with immunoSEQ multiplex PCR, while TCRdb's copy carries only in-frame clones and drops some. V and J calls and clone size come straight from that table; D and trimming were deduced from the DNA. This repertoire shows 300,000 to 400,000 clones, approximately 87% found once; its top ten account for roughly 0.97%. V gave up 5 bases and J gave up 7 bases, with 11 bases separating them. The CDR3 loop spans 12 amino acids. CDR1 and CDR2 from the germline V gene are SGHTA and FQGNSA. Enrolled through a virtual design, the participants were between roughly 18 and 100 years of age and came from some 26 US areas. Membership in each cohort depended on participant-reported clinical history.

The rearrangement uses TRBV7-2 and TRBJ1-2, with D possibly TRBD1 on 5 matching bases. Input material: PBMCs or T cells enriched from blood (not recorded which). The TCR was taken from a woman aged 25 to 39 with acute COVID-19. Written as DNA, the CDR3 is TGTGCCAGCAGCCGGGGGGTGGGTGGCTACACCTTC. Its translation is CASSRGVGGYTF.